What follows are 28 T cell receptor beta chains derived from one specimen sequenced in a study of Tregs in tolerant kidney transplant recipients. The table came from immunoSEQ multiplex PCR; TCRdb's copy has only in-frame clones and leaves some out. Of some 250,000 clones in the sample, about 86% are singletons; the top ten hold around 0.61%. Sequenced: CD4+ T cells from blood. The source of these receptors is a human donor in good health.

This clone was detected a few times. This chain uses TRBV5-8 with TRBJ1-4; D is ambiguous. CDR3 size: 15 residues. V lost 2 bases and J lost 7, with 15 bases in between. The germline gives CDR1 SGHTS, CDR2 YDEGEE. CDR3 sequence: CASSFSPPVREKLFF. As DNA, the CDR3 is TGTGCCAGCAGCTTTTCCCCACCGGTTCGTGAAAAACTGTTTTTT.

The chain carries TRBV9 and TRBJ2-3; D unclear. Germline V lookup: CDR1 SGDLS, CDR2 YYNGEE. The CDR3 spans 12 residues. V lost 3 bases and J 6 bases, leaving 8 bases between the germline ends. In nucleotides, the CDR3 is TGTGCCAGCAGCGGGCTCTGGGATACGCAGTATTTT. Its protein product is CASSGLWDTQYF.

Comments on this clone: The identical CDR3 is also encoded by other nucleotide sequences in the sample. V is TRBV25-1 and J is TRBJ1-1; no clear D. Germline V CDR1 and CDR2: MGHDK, SYGVNS. This CDR3 region has 14 residues. Trimming pared 0 bases from V and 1 base from J, leaving 6 bases between. CDR3: CASSEYGRNTEAFF. CDR3 DNA: TGTGCCAGCAGTGAATATGGGAGGAACACTGAAGCTTTCTTT.

The gene calls are TRBV19 and TRBJ2-5; 8 bases match TRBD2. CDR1 is LNHDA, CDR2 SQIVND, per germline (reference sequence). The trim removed 5 bases at V and 7 bases at J, leaving 9 bases unmatched. The CDR3 has 14 amino acids. The DNA of the CDR3 is TGTGCCAGTAGTTATACTAGCGGAGTAAGGACCCAGTACTTC. Residues: CASSYTSGVRTQYF.

The chain joins TRBV18 to TRBJ2-1; 7 bases are a match to TRBD2. Looked up from germline, CDR1 is KGHSH and CDR2 is LQKENI. V lost 4 bases and J lost 5; bases outside the gene matches: 2. This CDR3 spans 13 amino acids. The CDR3 loop reads CASSLGTNNEQFF. In DNA, the CDR3 is TGTGCCAGCTCACTCGGGACTAACAATGAGCAGTTCTTC. Full variable domain (rest looked up from reference TRBV18 and TRBJ2-1): NAGVMQNPRHLVRRRGQEARLRCSPMKGHSHVYWYRQLPEEGLKFMVYLQKENIIDESGMPKERFSAEFPKEGPSILRIQQVVRGDSAAYFCASSLGTNNEQFFGPGTRLTVL.

The V call is TRBV7-6, the J call TRBJ2-7; D assignment may be TRBD1 or TRBD2 (6 bases each). The CDR3 covers 16 residues. Germline V gene lookup returns CDR1 SGHVS and CDR2 FNYEAQ. The V end lost 0 bases, the J end lost 1 base, and 13 bases lay between the germline ends. The CDR3: CASSLAPQGRSYEQYF. CDR3 DNA: TGTGCCAGCAGCTTAGCGCCTCAGGGGAGGTCCTACGAGCAGTACTTC.

This clone was seen only a few times. Distinct nucleotide sequences in the sample also encode this CDR3. This sequence joins TRBV9 and TRBJ1-3; D is undetermined. CDR3 length equals 14 residues. V lost 0 bases and J lost 0, with 4 bases in between. CDR1 is SGDLS and CDR2 is YYNGEE in the germline V gene. The CDR3 DNA is TGTGCCAGCAGCGTAGGTAGCTCTGGAAACACCATATATTTT. Its translation: CASSVGSSGNTIYF.

The rearrangement joins TRBV19 to TRBJ2-7; 10 bases line up with TRBD1. V lost 2 bases, J lost 3 bases, and 7 bases stayed unmatched. The CDR3 consists of 16 residues. Germline assignment: CDR1 LNHDA and CDR2 SQIVND (reference sequence). For the CDR3, the DNA is TGTGCCAGTAGTATATACACCCGGGACAGGGGCTACGAGCAGTACTTC. Protein sequence: CASSIYTRDRGYEQYF.

This rearrangement joins TRBV7-2 to TRBJ1-1; tentatively, D is TRBD1 (5 bases). This CDR3 region has 13 residues. The germline gives CDR1 SGHTA, CDR2 FQGNSA. The V end was cut by 4 bases, the J end by 3 bases, with 9 bases between. CDR3 nucleotide sequence: TGTGCCAGCAGCTCTGACAGCTACACTGAAGCTTTCTTT. This gives the protein CASSSDSYTEAFF.

The gene calls are TRBV19 and TRBJ1-1; no clear D. This CDR3 contains 13 residues. CDR1 and CDR2 from the germline V gene are LNHDA and SQIVND (reference sequence). V was shortened by 5 bases and J by 5 bases, with 12 bases between the two germline ends. The CDR3 reads CASSPSGRTEAFF. For the CDR3, the DNA is TGTGCCAGTAGTCCCTCGGGCAGAACTGAAGCTTTCTTT.

The chain uses TRBV18 and TRBJ1-3; no definite D call. The ends were cut back, 2 bases at V and 0 bases at J, with 11 bases in the middle. CDR1 and CDR2 from the germline V gene are KGHSH and LQKENI. The CDR3 loop spans 16 amino acids. CDR3 region: CASSPNDGSSGNTIYF. The CDR3 DNA reads TGTGCCAGCTCACCAAATGACGGGAGCTCTGGAAACACCATATATTTT.

The chain joins TRBV29-1 to TRBJ2-3; the D is unclear. The CDR3 contains 11 residues. The V and J ends lost 7 bases and 0 bases respectively, with 5 bases between them. Germline lookup yields CDR1 SQVTM and CDR2 ANQGSEA. The CDR3 loop is CSAVSTDTQYF. CDR3 DNA sequence: TGCAGCGCAGTTAGCACAGATACGCAGTATTTT.

J is TRBJ2-3 and V is TRBV5-1; 11 bases agree with TRBD2. The CDR3 is 17 amino acids. The ends lost 4 bases at V and 2 bases at J; junction bases unmatched: 9. Germline CDR1 and CDR2: SGHRS and YFSETQ. The CDR3 nucleotides read TGCGCCAGCAGCCTTGGAATAGCGGGGGGGTACACAGATACGCAGTATTTT. Translated, it gives CASSLGIAGGYTDTQYF.

The chain employs TRBV10-3 and TRBJ2-2, with D possibly being TRBD2 (6 bases). The CDR3 has 15 amino acids. Trimming cost V 4 bases and J 8 bases, with 17 bases left between them. CDR1 and CDR2 from the germline V gene are ENHRY and SYGVKD. CDR3 sequence (DNA): TGTGCCATCAGTGGCAATAGCGGTACTAGGGGGGAGCTGTTTTTT. Translation gives CAISGNSGTRGELFF.

The CDR3 reads CASSPWPGQSYSPLHF. The CDR3 region has the DNA TGTGCCAGCAGTCCATGGCCGGGACAGAGCTATTCACCCCTCCACTTT. V is TRBV7-2 and J is TRBJ1-6; 7 bases map to TRBD1. The CDR3 loop spans 16 amino acids. Germline CDR1 is SGHTA and CDR2 is FQGNSA. V was pared by 6 bases and J by 8 bases, with 13 bases of the junction left unmatched.

This chain links TRBV19 with TRBJ2-7; TRBD1 matches at 8 bases. V dropped 8 bases and J dropped 7; count of bases not matched to a gene: 10. Germline CDR1 and CDR2: LNHDA and SQIVND (reference sequence). This CDR3 has 13 residues. The CDR3 DNA follows: TGTGCCAGTTCACGACAGGGGCTTCTTGAGCAGTACTTC. It translates to CASSRQGLLEQYF.

The rearrangement uses TRBV5-1 and TRBJ2-1; D unresolved. CDR1 and CDR2 from the germline V gene are SGHRS and YFSETQ. Trimming stripped 0 bases from V and 0 bases from J, with 13 bases between. The CDR3 totals 17 residues. The CDR3 DNA is TGCGCCAGCAGCTTGGGTATCAACTACCTCTCCTACAATGAGCAGTTCTTC. This sequence encodes CASSLGINYLSYNEQFF.

The chain is built from TRBV6-6 and TRBJ1-4, with 8 bases lining up with TRBD1. The CDR3 sequence is 13 residues long. V shed 6 bases, J shed 4 bases, and the junction held 1 base outside the gene matches. The V gene's germline CDR1 is MNHNY and CDR2 SVGAGI (reference sequence). The CDR3 DNA reads TGTGCCAGCAGCGACAGGGGTAATGAAAAACTGTTTTTT. Its protein product is CASSDRGNEKLFF.

V usage is TRBV18 and J usage is TRBJ2-1, with 7 bases aligning to TRBD2. CDR1 is KGHSH and CDR2 is LQKENI in the germline V gene. This CDR3 is built from 15 residues. V shed 1 base and J 2 bases; nucleotides not matched to a gene: 2. The CDR3: CASSPLGGTYNEQFF. In DNA form, the CDR3 reads TGTGCCAGCTCACCACTGGGGGGGACCTACAATGAGCAGTTCTTC.

This clone was observed a handful of times. The V gene is TRBV10-1, the J gene TRBJ1-1; D perhaps matches TRBD1 (6 bases). CDR1 WNHNN and CDR2 SYGVQD come from the germline V gene (reference sequence). V shed 4 bases and J shed 1 base, with 7 bases lying between them. CDR3 size: 13 residues. The DNA of the CDR3 is TGCGCCAGCAGTGTCAGGGGGAACACTGAAGCTTTCTTT. Protein product: CASSVRGNTEAFF.

This clone has just one count. V and J are TRBV9 and TRBJ2-3, with D uncertain. V lost 0 bases and J 7 bases, leaving 9 bases between the germline ends. The germline CDR1 and CDR2 sequences are SGDLS and YYNGEE. The CDR3 runs to 13 residues. The CDR3, as DNA: TGTGCCAGCAGCGTAGCGAAGGAGCATACGCAGTATTTT. Its protein product is CASSVAKEHTQYF.

The chain is built from TRBV7-9 and TRBJ2-2; TRBD2 aligns across 12 bases. J was trimmed by 4 bases and V by 6 bases; bases with no gene match: 6. The CDR3 is 16 residues long. CDR1 and CDR2 from the germline V gene are SEHNR and FQNEAQ (reference sequence). Here the CDR3 reads CASRAGLAGTTGELFF. Written as DNA, the CDR3 is TGTGCCAGCAGGGCCGGACTAGCGGGAACCACCGGGGAGCTGTTTTTT.

The rearrangement uses TRBV7-6 and TRBJ2-1; TRBD1 aligns across 10 bases. Germline V lookup: CDR1 SGHVS, CDR2 FNYEAQ. The CDR3 consists of 14 residues. Trimming took 5 bases from V and 9 from J; bases not matched to a gene: 7. In DNA, the CDR3 is TGTGCCAGCAGCCCCGGGACAGGGGCATCTGAGCAGTTCTTC. It yields the protein CASSPGTGASEQFF.

In DNA, the CDR3 is TGTGCCAGCAGCTTGGCCTGGGGGCGTGGAACTAATGAAAAACTGTTTTTT. Protein sequence: CASSLAWGRGTNEKLFF. The chain combines TRBV5-6 with TRBJ1-4, with TRBD1 as a possible D gene (6 bases). The CDR3 spans 17 residues. Deletions cut 0 bases from V and 1 base from J, with 13 bases between. Germline V gene sequence: CDR1 SGHDT, CDR2 YYEEEE.

The gene calls are TRBV5-4 and TRBJ2-3, with 10 positions matching TRBD1. The germline V gene encodes CDR1 SGHNT and CDR2 YYREEE (reference sequence). Trimming took 5 bases from V and 6 from J; bases not matched to a gene: 9. This CDR3 comprises 15 residues. CDR3 nucleotides: TGTGCCAGCAGGAGTGGGACAGGGGTCCGGGATACGCAGTATTTT. Translating it yields CASRSGTGVRDTQYF.

The genes are TRBV15 and TRBJ2-3; 8 bases fit TRBD2. Looked up from germline, CDR1 is LNHNV and CDR2 is YYDKDF (reference sequence). CDR3 length equals 16 residues. V lost 5 bases to trimming and J lost 2 bases; unmatched junction nucleotides: 9. CDR3: CATSPGLARSTDTQYF. The CDR3 DNA reads as TGTGCCACCAGCCCTGGACTAGCCCGGTCCACAGATACGCAGTATTTT.

The J gene is TRBJ2-1, the V gene TRBV5-4; TRBD2 matches at 8 bases. The CDR3 extends over 15 amino acids. Losses at the gene ends were 4 bases for V and 0 bases for J; bases not matched to a gene: 3. Germline values: CDR1 SGHNT, CDR2 YYREEE (reference sequence). This CDR3 is CASSRSGSSYNEQFF. The CDR3 bases are TGTGCCAGCAGCAGAAGCGGGAGCTCCTACAATGAGCAGTTCTTC.

The chain combines TRBV30 with TRBJ1-2; 8 bases line up with TRBD1. CDR1 GTSNPN and CDR2 SVGIG come from the germline V gene (reference sequence). With 4 bases clipped from V and 6 bases from J, the junction kept 7 bases outside the gene matches. The CDR3 covers 13 residues. The DNA for the CDR3 is TGTGCCTGGACCCCGGACAGGGCTCATGGCTACACCTTC. Amino acids: CAWTPDRAHGYTF. Complete variable domain (other parts from reference TRBV30 and TRBJ1-2): SQTIHQWPATLVQPVGSPLSLECTVEGTSNPNLYWYRQAAGRGLQLLFYSVGIGQISSEVPQNLSASRPQDRQFILSSKKLLLSDSGFYLCAWTPDRAHGYTFGSGTRLTVV.